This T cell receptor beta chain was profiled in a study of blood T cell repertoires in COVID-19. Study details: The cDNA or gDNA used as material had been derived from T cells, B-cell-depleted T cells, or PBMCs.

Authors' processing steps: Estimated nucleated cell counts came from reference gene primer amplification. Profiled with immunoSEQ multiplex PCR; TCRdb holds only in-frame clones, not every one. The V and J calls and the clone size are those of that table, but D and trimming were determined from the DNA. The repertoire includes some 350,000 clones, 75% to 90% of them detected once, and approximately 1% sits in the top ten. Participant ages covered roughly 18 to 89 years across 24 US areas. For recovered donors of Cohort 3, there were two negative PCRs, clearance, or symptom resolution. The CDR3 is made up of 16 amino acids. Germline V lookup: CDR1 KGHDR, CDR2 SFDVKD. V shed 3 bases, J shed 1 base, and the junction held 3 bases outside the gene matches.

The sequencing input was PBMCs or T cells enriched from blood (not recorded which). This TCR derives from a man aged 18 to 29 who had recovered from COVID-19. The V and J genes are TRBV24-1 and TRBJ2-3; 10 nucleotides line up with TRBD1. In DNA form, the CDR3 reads TGTGCCACCAGTGATACCGGGACAGGGGGCACAGATACGCAGTATTTT. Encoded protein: CATSDTGTGGTDTQYF.